This T cell receptor beta chain was captured in a study of regulatory T cells in long-lasting Graves disease. Study-level results: TCR diversity was lower in persistent Graves' patients than in newly diagnosed ones. With persistent disease, TRBV28, TRBJ1-2 and TRBJ2-5 were the favored segments.

CDR3 length: 16 amino acids. With 4 bases clipped from V and 0 bases from J, the junction kept 7 bases outside the gene matches. Per germline, CDR1 KGHDR and CDR2 SFDVKD. Time point described: newly diagnosed GD, antithyroid drugs for less than 3 months. Following extraction of RNA from PBMCs, that RNA was used to make the TCR library. Arm-PCR of CDR3 regions and iRepertoire HTBI primers were the basis on which TCR beta libraries were built. TCRdb itself ran the multiplex PCR reads through MiXCR, one entry per CDR3 protein. The top ten clones hold roughly 23% of a sample with 350,000 to 550,000 distinct CDR3 sequences, 16% of them seen once. To note about this clonotype: Its antigen is currently unknown.

This same sample was also part of a study on T cells in Graves' hyperthyroidism and ophthalmopathy.

The rearrangement links TRBV24-1 to TRBJ2-5, with 7 bases aligning to TRBD2. The material sequenced was peripheral blood mononuclear cells (PBMCs), taken at new diagnosis, from a patient treated with antithyroid drugs. The TCR comes from a woman under 30 with Graves disease. The CDR3, as DNA: TGTGCCACCAGTGAAACCGGACTAGGGGACCAAGAGACCCAGTACTTC. Translated, it gives CATSETGLGDQETQYF.